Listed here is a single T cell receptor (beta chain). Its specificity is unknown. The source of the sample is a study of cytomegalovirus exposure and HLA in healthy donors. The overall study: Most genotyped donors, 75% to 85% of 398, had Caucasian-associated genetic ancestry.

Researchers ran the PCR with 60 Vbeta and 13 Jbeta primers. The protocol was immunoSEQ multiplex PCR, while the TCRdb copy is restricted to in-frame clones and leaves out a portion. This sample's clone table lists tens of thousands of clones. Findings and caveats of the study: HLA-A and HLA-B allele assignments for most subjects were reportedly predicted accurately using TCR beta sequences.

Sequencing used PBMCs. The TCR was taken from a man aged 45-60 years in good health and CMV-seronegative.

The CDR3 nucleotides are TGTGCCAGCAGTTTAGCGGGCTATGAGCAGTTCTTC. It is translated as CASSLAGYEQFF. The chain is built from TRBV6-5 and TRBJ2-1; 7 nucleotides line up with TRBD2. CDR1 is MNHEY, CDR2 SVGAGI, per germline. CDR3 size: 12 residues. With V trimmed by 4 bases and J by 8 bases, 2 bases remained unmatched.